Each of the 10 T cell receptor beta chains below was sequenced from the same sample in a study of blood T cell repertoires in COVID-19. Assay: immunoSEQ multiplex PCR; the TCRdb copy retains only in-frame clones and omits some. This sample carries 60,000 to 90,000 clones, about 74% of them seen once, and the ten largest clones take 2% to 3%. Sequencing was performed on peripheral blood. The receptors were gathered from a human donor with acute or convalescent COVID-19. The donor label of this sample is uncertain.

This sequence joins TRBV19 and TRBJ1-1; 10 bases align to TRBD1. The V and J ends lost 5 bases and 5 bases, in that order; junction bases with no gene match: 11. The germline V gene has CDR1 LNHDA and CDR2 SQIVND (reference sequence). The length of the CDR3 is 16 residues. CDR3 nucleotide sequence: TGTGCCAGTAGTGCAGCTCGGACAGGGGGGAAGACTGAAGCTTTCTTT. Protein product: CASSAARTGGKTEAFF.

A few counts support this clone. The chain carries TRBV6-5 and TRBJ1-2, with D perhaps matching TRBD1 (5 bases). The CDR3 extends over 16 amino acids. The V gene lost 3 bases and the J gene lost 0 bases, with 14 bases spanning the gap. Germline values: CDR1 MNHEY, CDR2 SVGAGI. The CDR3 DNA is TGTGCCAGCAGTTATGATAGGACAACTCCTAACTATGGCTACACCTTC. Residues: CASSYDRTTPNYGYTF.

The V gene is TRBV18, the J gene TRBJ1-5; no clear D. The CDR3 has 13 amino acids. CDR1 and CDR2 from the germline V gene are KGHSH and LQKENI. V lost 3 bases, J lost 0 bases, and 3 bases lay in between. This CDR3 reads CASSPGSNQPQHF. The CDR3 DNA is TGTGCCAGCTCACCCGGTAGCAATCAGCCCCAGCATTTT. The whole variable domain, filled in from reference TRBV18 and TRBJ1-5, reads NAGVMQNPRHLVRRRGQEARLRCSPMKGHSHVYWYRQLPEEGLKFMVYLQKENIIDESGMPKERFSAEFPKEGPSILRIQQVVRGDSAAYFCASSPGSNQPQHFGDGTRLSIL.

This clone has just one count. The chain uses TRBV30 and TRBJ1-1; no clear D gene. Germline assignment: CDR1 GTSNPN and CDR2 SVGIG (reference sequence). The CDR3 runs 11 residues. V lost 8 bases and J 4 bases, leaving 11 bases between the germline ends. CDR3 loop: CAAGGSTEAFF. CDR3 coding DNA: TGTGCCGCGGGAGGGAGCACTGAAGCTTTCTTT. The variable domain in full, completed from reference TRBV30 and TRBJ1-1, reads SQTIHQWPATLVQPVGSPLSLECTVEGTSNPNLYWYRQAAGRGLQLLFYSVGIGQISSEVPQNLSASRPQDRQFILSSKKLLLSDSGFYLCAAGGSTEAFFGQGTRLTVV.

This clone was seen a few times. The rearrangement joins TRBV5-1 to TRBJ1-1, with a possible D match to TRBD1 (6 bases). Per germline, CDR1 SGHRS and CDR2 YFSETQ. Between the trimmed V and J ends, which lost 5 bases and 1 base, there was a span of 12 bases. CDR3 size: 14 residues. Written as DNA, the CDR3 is TGCGCCAGCAGGTTCGGACAGTCGAACACTGAAGCTTTCTTT. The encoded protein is CASRFGQSNTEAFF.

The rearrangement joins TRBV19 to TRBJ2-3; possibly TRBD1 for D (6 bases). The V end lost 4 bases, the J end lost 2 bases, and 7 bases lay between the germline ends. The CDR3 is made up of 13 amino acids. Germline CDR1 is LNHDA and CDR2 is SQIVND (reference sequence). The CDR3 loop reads CASSTGDTDTQYF. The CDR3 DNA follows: TGTGCCAGTAGTACAGGGGACACAGATACGCAGTATTTT. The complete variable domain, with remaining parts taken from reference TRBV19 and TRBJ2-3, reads DGGITQSPKYLFRKEGQNVTLSCEQNLNHDAMYWYRQDPGQGLRLIYYSQIVNDFQKGDIAEGYSVSREKKESFPLTVTSAQKNPTAFYLCASSTGDTDTQYFGPGTRLTVL.

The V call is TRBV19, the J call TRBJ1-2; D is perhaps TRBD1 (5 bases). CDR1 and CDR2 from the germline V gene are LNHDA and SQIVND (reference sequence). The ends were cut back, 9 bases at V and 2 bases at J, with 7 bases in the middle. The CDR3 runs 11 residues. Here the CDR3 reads CASRQNYGYTF. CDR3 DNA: TGTGCCAGCCGACAGAACTATGGCTACACCTTC.

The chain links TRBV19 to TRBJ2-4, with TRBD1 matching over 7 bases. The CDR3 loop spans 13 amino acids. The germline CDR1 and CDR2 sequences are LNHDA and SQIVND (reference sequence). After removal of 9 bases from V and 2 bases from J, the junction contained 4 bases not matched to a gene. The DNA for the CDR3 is TGTGCCAGCGAACAGGGGACCAAAAACATTCAGTACTTC. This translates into CASEQGTKNIQYF.

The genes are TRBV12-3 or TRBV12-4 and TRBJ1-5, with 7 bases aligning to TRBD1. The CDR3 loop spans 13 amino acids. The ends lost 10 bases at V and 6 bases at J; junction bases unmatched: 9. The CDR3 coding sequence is TGTGCCACTGCGACAGGGTATGGTCAGCCCCAGCATTTT. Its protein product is CATATGYGQPQHF.

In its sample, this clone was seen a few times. DNA of the CDR3: TGTGCCAGCAGTAAGACAGGGGGCGCCTACGAGCAGTACGTC. This encodes CASSKTGGAYEQYV. The J gene is TRBJ2-7, the V gene TRBV28; TRBD1 agrees at 10 bases. Germline V CDR1 and CDR2: MDHEN, SYDVKM. Trimming removed 5 bases from V and 2 bases from J; junction bases left unmatched: 3. This CDR3 region has 14 residues.